This TCR beta chain was sequenced for a study of Ad26.COV2.S vaccination and SARS-CoV-2 variants. Noted treatment: roughly 18 received Ad26.COV2.S at low or high dose, single or two shots; 5 received placebo; per-sample allocation not given. Samples analyzed were those drawn on day 63 after the first vaccine or placebo injection. An Ad26 vector was used to express Wuhan-strain SARS-CoV-2 spike as the vaccine. Germline V gives CDR1 MNHNY, CDR2 SVGAGI (reference sequence). Trimming left V 2 bases short and J 9 bases short, with 16 bases between. The CDR3 has 15 residues. Data came from immunoSEQ multiplex PCR; TCRdb stores just in-frame clones and leaves some out. The sample includes 450,000 to 550,000 clones, roughly 89% of them seen just once.

The chain recombines TRBV6-6 with TRBJ2-2, with no clear D. The material sequenced was peripheral blood, taken in a trial of Ad26.COV2.S vaccine versus placebo. The clonotype comes from a person aged 18-65 years who received the Ad26.COV2.S COVID-19 vaccine or a placebo. The CDR3 loop is CASSYESQLLWELFF. The CDR3 region has the DNA TGTGCCAGCAGTTACGAGTCCCAGCTGCTGTGGGAGCTGTTTTTT.